The TCR beta chain described here comes from a study of cytomegalovirus exposure and HLA in healthy donors. Overall study context: Out of several hundred genotyped donors, about 84% belonged to the Caucasian-associated ancestry cluster.

The germline gives CDR1 SGHNT, CDR2 YYREEE (reference sequence). The CDR3 has 14 residues. Deletions cut 2 bases from V and 1 base from J, with 7 bases between. PCR primers comprised 60 Vbeta and 13 Jbeta primers. TCRdb's copy holds only in-frame clones and misses some; the assay was immunoSEQ multiplex PCR. The sample contains 150,000 to 180,000 clones, around 79% of which appear only once. On this clone: What it binds is not known.

General study points: Immune exposure data for these donors was limited to CMV serostatus. Reportedly, fewer N-insertions than the 666-donor mean appeared in an Asian-associated ancestry cluster in a later analysis.

The sequence was obtained from a man in his late teens or twenties in good health and CMV-seronegative. The sample taken for sequencing was PBMCs. The J gene is TRBJ2-1, the V gene TRBV5-4; D not certain. CDR3: CASSLDLSYNEQFF. CDR3 nucleotide sequence: TGTGCCAGCAGCTTAGACTTGTCCTACAATGAGCAGTTCTTC.